This T cell receptor (beta chain) was sequenced during a study of blood T cell repertoires in COVID-19. Background on the study: PBMCs, B-cell-depleted T cells, or T cells provided the cDNA or gDNA that made up the material.

This CDR3 has 17 residues. V shed 2 bases and J 1 base; nucleotides not matched to a gene: 7. CDR1 and CDR2 from the germline V gene are SNHLY and FYNNEI. In the authors' workflow: Scientists estimated how many nucleated cells there were by amplifying reference gene primers. This table comes from immunoSEQ multiplex PCR, and its TCRdb copy is limited to in-frame clones, with some not included. The V and J calls and clone size come from that table; D and trimming were worked out from the DNA. The top ten hold around 9.9% of the sample, which has some 250,000 clones, about 80% seen once. This receptor was obtained from a woman over 75 with acute or convalescent COVID-19. Sequencing was carried out using peripheral blood. The chain combines TRBV2 with TRBJ1-5; 8 bases fit TRBD1. The CDR3 loop reads CASSERRQGASNQPQHF. CDR3 nucleotides: TGTGCCAGCAGTGAACGGAGGCAGGGGGCAAGCAATCAGCCCCAGCATTTT.